A single sample is the source of the 26 T cell receptor beta chains below, sequenced in a study of low-dose radiotherapy and immunotherapy resistance in tumors. TRAV and TRBV primers primed cDNA for both TCRalpha and TCRbeta. Using a constant-region primer together with a V-primer adapter, TCRs were subjected to about 18 PCR cycles of amplification. TCRdb called the reads again in MiXCR, with one record for every CDR3 protein. The sample yields tens of thousands of distinct CDR3 sequences, 30% to 40% seen once. Time point denoted: before trial treatment. The source was PBMCs, collected before treatment. These receptor sequences come from a female donor with ovarian cancer.

The genes are TRBV6-6 and TRBJ2-7; 9 nucleotides align to TRBD2. Germline CDR1 and CDR2: MNHNY and SVGAGI (reference sequence). This CDR3 region has 14 residues. The ends lost 4 bases at V and 4 bases at J; junction bases unmatched: 5. The CDR3 nucleotides are TGTGCCAGCAGTTCGCTAGCGGGGAGGTACGAGCAGTACTTC. Protein product: CASSSLAGRYEQYF.

This clonotype occurred many times. The chain joins TRBV19 to TRBJ2-1; D not resolved. CDR1 is LNHDA, CDR2 SQIVND, per germline (reference sequence). This CDR3 has 15 amino acids. Trimming removed 4 bases from V and 2 bases from J, with 12 bases in between. CDR3 nucleotides: TGTGCCAGTAGTACGATACACTTAGCCTACAATGAGCAGTTCTTC. This codes for CASSTIHLAYNEQFF.

In its sample, this clonotype was seen many times. The rearrangement uses TRBV28 and TRBJ2-2; no firm D call. In germline, CDR1 is MDHEN, CDR2 SYDVKM. The CDR3 is 13 amino acids. V was pared by 3 bases and J by 6 bases, with 8 bases between. The CDR3 coding sequence is TGTGCCAGCAGTTTGGATAGCCCCGGGGAGCTGTTTTTT. Translating gives CASSLDSPGELFF.

The J gene is TRBJ2-2, the V gene TRBV28, with 10 positions matching TRBD1. The length of the CDR3 is 17 residues. In germline, CDR1 is MDHEN, CDR2 SYDVKM. V lost 2 bases and J lost 5; bases outside the gene matches: 8. The CDR3 protein is CASSLPTPGQGTGELFF. The CDR3 DNA reads as TGTGCCAGCAGTTTACCAACCCCGGGACAGGGGACCGGGGAGCTGTTTTTT. Full variable domain (remainder filled in from reference TRBV28 and TRBJ2-2): DVKVTQSSRYLVKRTGEKVFLECVQDMDHENMFWYRQDPGLGLRLIYFSYDVKMKEKGDIPEGYSVSREKKERFSLILESASTNQTSMYLCASSLPTPGQGTGELFFGEGSRLTVL.

This clonotype was seen at least ten times. CDR3 sequence: CASSQTQGAGYEQYF. The CDR3 DNA reads TGTGCCAGCAGCCAGACACAGGGGGCTGGCTACGAGCAGTACTTC. The gene calls are TRBV7-9 and TRBJ2-7; 9 bases line up with TRBD1. Germline CDR1 is SEHNR and CDR2 is FQNEAQ (reference sequence). The CDR3 is 15 residues long. V lost 5 bases, J lost 3 bases, and 8 bases stayed unmatched.

This chain uses TRBV12-3 or TRBV12-4 with TRBJ2-1, with TRBD1 as a possible D gene (6 bases). This CDR3 has 15 amino acids. Deletions cut 4 bases from V and 12 bases from J, with 22 bases between. CDR3 nucleotide sequence: TGTGCCAGCAGTTCCAGCGACCCAGGGGTGAATAGGCAGTTCTTC. It is translated as CASSSSDPGVNRQFF.

This clonotype was seen at least ten times. V is TRBV28 and J is TRBJ2-5; 9 bases fit TRBD1. With 1 base clipped from V and 5 bases from J, the junction kept 5 bases outside the gene matches. Per the germline V gene, CDR1 is MDHEN and CDR2 is SYDVKM. There are 15 residues in the CDR3. The CDR3: CASSLFGQGRETQYF. DNA of the CDR3: TGTGCCAGCAGTTTATTCGGACAGGGGAGGGAGACCCAGTACTTC.

The J gene is TRBJ2-1, the V gene TRBV28; 9 bases are shared with TRBD2. CDR3 length: 15 amino acids. CDR1 is MDHEN and CDR2 is SYDVKM in the germline V gene. With V trimmed by 2 bases and J by 6 bases, 5 bases remained unmatched. CDR3 in amino acids: CASSLHAGGGNEQFF. As DNA, the CDR3 is TGTGCCAGCAGTTTACACGCGGGAGGGGGCAATGAGCAGTTCTTC. The full variable domain, completed using reference TRBV28 and TRBJ2-1, is DVKVTQSSRYLVKRTGEKVFLECVQDMDHENMFWYRQDPGLGLRLIYFSYDVKMKEKGDIPEGYSVSREKKERFSLILESASTNQTSMYLCASSLHAGGGNEQFFGPGTRLTVL.

This chain connects TRBV5-3 to TRBJ2-7, with 7 bases fitting TRBD2. Being an ORF, TRBV5-3 has a function that is uncertain. The CDR3 length is 14 residues. V shed 8 bases, J shed 5 bases, and the junction held 13 bases outside the gene matches. The CDR3 loop is CASRPTGGTDEQYF. Here the CDR3 DNA reads TGTGCCAGCAGACCCACGGGGGGTACCGACGAGCAGTACTTC.

This clonotype was detected many times. DNA for the CDR3: TGCGCCAGCAGCGCCTCGACAGGGGGCCTTACCTACGAGCAGTACTTC. This encodes CASSASTGGLTYEQYF. V usage is TRBV5-1 and J usage is TRBJ2-7; 10 nucleotides line up with TRBD1. J gave up 2 bases and V 4 bases, and 9 bases lay outside the gene matches. CDR1 and CDR2 from the germline V gene are SGHRS and YFSETQ. The length of the CDR3 is 16 residues.

This clonotype was seen many times. The V and J genes are TRBV5-4 and TRBJ1-4; 9 nucleotides match TRBD1. Germline lookup yields CDR1 SGHNT and CDR2 YYREEE (reference sequence). CDR3 length: 14 residues. Trimming at V came to 5 bases and at J to 11 bases, leaving 10 bases not matched to a gene. The CDR3 bases are TGTGCCAGCAGTTCGGGACAGGGAGGTCACAAACTGTTTTTT. It codes for CASSSGQGGHKLFF.

This clonotype was detected ten times or more. The J gene is TRBJ2-1, the V gene TRBV13; no definite D call. Trimming shortened V by 5 bases and J by 0 bases, and 20 bases separated the two germline ends. The CDR3 extends over 18 amino acids. Per the germline V gene, CDR1 is PRHDT and CDR2 is FYEKMQ (reference sequence). CDR3 DNA: TGTGCCAGCAGCCCTAGGGTTCCATCCGGTAGCTCCTACAATGAGCAGTTCTTC. This sequence encodes CASSPRVPSGSSYNEQFF.

With regard to this clonotype: A far larger clone is one base from this, pointing to a likely read error. Lacking the conserved final phenylalanine or tryptophan, this CDR3 likely reflects a read error. The chain links TRBV13 to TRBJ2-7, with D uncertain. Germline-derived CDR1 and CDR2 are PRHDT and FYEKMQ (reference sequence). Trimming pared 5 bases from V and 7 bases from J, leaving 15 bases between. The CDR3 totals 13 residues. The CDR3 is CASSPSSWREQYL. DNA of the CDR3: TGTGCCAGCAGCCCCTCCTCATGGCGAGAGCAGTACTTA.

At least ten counts were recorded for this clonotype. This chain connects TRBV7-3 to TRBJ1-2; 7 nucleotides agree with TRBD1. V lost 4 bases and J lost 6; bases outside the gene matches: 11. Germline V gives CDR1 SGHTA, CDR2 FQGTGA. This CDR3 region has 15 residues. Here the CDR3 reads CASSSRQGFKDGYTF. The CDR3 DNA reads as TGTGCCAGCAGCTCCCGACAGGGATTCAAGGATGGCTACACCTTC.

This chain connects TRBV28 to TRBJ2-7; D not resolved. This CDR3 has 14 amino acids. V lost 1 base to trimming and J lost 0 bases, with 7 bases between them. Per germline, CDR1 MDHEN and CDR2 SYDVKM. The CDR3 protein is CASSLSGSSYEQYF. Written as DNA, the CDR3 is TGTGCCAGCAGTTTATCAGGTAGCTCCTACGAGCAGTACTTC.

The sample holds many counts of this clonotype. The chain combines TRBV28 with TRBJ1-6; D not resolved. This CDR3 has 16 amino acids. Per germline, CDR1 MDHEN and CDR2 SYDVKM. The germline V and J ends were trimmed by 6 bases and 5 bases, with 17 bases remaining between them. CDR3 in amino acids: CASSPSGRSDNSPLHF. CDR3 nucleotide sequence: TGTGCCAGCAGCCCCTCGGGCCGTTCGGATAATTCACCCCTCCACTTT.

This clonotype came up many times. The chain combines TRBV6-4 with TRBJ1-2; TRBD1 agrees at 7 bases. Germline V gene lookup returns CDR1 MRHNA and CDR2 SNTAGT. The trim removed 3 bases at V and 3 bases at J, leaving 7 bases unmatched. The CDR3 length is 15 residues. CDR3 sequence: CASSEEYRGDYGYTF. In nucleotides, the CDR3 is TGTGCCAGCAGTGAAGAGTACAGGGGAGACTATGGCTACACCTTC.

This clonotype was detected ten times or more. The gene calls are TRBV28 and TRBJ2-5; 9 positions match TRBD2. Germline values: CDR1 MDHEN, CDR2 SYDVKM. J was trimmed by 2 bases and V by 4 bases; bases with no gene match: 11. The CDR3 totals 17 residues. CDR3 loop: CASSSSIAGERQETQYF. Written as DNA, the CDR3 is TGTGCCAGCAGTTCGAGTATAGCGGGAGAAAGACAAGAGACCCAGTACTTC.

The J gene is TRBJ2-7, the V gene TRBV28; 9 bases align to TRBD1. Germline V gene data show CDR1 as MDHEN and CDR2 as SYDVKM. J was trimmed by 5 bases and V by 3 bases; bases with no gene match: 11. The CDR3 extends over 16 amino acids. This chain's CDR3 is CASSLDPGQGSDEQYF. The CDR3 DNA sequence: TGTGCCAGCAGTTTGGATCCGGGACAGGGATCCGACGAGCAGTACTTC. The full variable domain, rest sourced from reference TRBV28 and TRBJ2-7, is DVKVTQSSRYLVKRTGEKVFLECVQDMDHENMFWYRQDPGLGLRLIYFSYDVKMKEKGDIPEGYSVSREKKERFSLILESASTNQTSMYLCASSLDPGQGSDEQYFGPGTRLTVT.

This clonotype was picked up many times. The J gene is TRBJ2-1, the V gene TRBV7-6, with a tentative D call TRBD2 (5 bases). Trimming took off 1 base at V and 8 bases at J, with 15 bases between the two ends. The CDR3 totals 15 residues. Germline CDR1 and CDR2: SGHVS and FNYEAQ. The CDR3 nucleotides read TGTGCCAGCAGCTTAGTAGGACTCGGTCTCGATGAGCAGTTCTTC. This codes for CASSLVGLGLDEQFF. Full variable domain (outside the CDR3, taken from reference TRBV7-6 and TRBJ2-1): GAGVSQSPRYKVTKRGQDVALRCDPISGHVSLYWYRQALGQGPEFLTYFNYEAQQDKSGLPNDRFSAERPEGSISTLTIQRTEQRDSAMYRCASSLVGLGLDEQFFGPGTRLTVL.

This clonotype was picked up many times. The chain joins TRBV7-2 to TRBJ2-1; no firm D call. Germline CDR1 SGHTA, CDR2 FQGNSA. CDR3 length: 13 residues. The V gene lost 4 bases and the J gene lost 3 bases, with 7 bases spanning the gap. CDR3 loop: CASSSESYNEQFF. CDR3 bases: TGTGCCAGCAGCTCCGAAAGCTACAATGAGCAGTTCTTC.

This clonotype was found once. The rearrangement uses TRBV19 and TRBJ2-5, with a tentative D call TRBD2 (6 bases). The germline gives CDR1 LNHDA, CDR2 SQIVND (reference sequence). Trimming removed 4 bases from V and 5 bases from J, with 14 bases in between. This CDR3 spans 14 amino acids. As DNA, the CDR3 is TGTGCCAGTAGTACATGGGGAGGCCGGGAGACCCAGTACTTC. It is translated as CASSTWGGRETQYF.

J is TRBJ2-7 and V is TRBV4-2; D possibly matches TRBD1 or TRBD2 (5 bases each). V shed 4 bases and J shed 0 bases, with 16 bases lying between them. Germline V gene data show CDR1 as LGHNA and CDR2 as YNFKEQ. This CDR3 is built from 16 residues. CDR3 sequence: CASSPPPGRNSYEQYF. The CDR3 DNA is TGTGCCAGCAGCCCGCCACCGGGACGGAACTCCTACGAGCAGTACTTC.

This clonotype appeared many times. This chain connects TRBV5-1 to TRBJ2-1, with D maybe TRBD1 (5 bases). The germline V gene has CDR1 SGHRS and CDR2 YFSETQ. The CDR3 is 11 amino acids. The ends were cut back, 4 bases at V and 8 bases at J, with 7 bases in the middle. The chain's CDR3 is CASSGHDEQFF. CDR3 nucleotide sequence: TGCGCCAGCAGCGGACATGATGAGCAGTTCTTC.

This clonotype was seen at least ten times. The chain joins TRBV7-2 to TRBJ2-3; D is unclear. The CDR3 contains 14 residues. Germline loops: CDR1 SGHTA, CDR2 FQGNSA. V lost 5 bases and J lost 6, with 15 bases in between. CDR3 DNA: TGTGCCAGCAGCCTAGTAGGCCTGTGGGATACGCAGTATTTT. Amino acids: CASSLVGLWDTQYF. The full variable domain, completed using reference TRBV7-2 and TRBJ2-3, is GAGVSQSPSNKVTEKGKDVELRCDPISGHTALYWYRQSLGQGLEFLIYFQGNSAPDKSGLPSDRFSAERTGGSVSTLTIQRTQQEDSAVYLCASSLVGLWDTQYFGPGTRLTVL.

The chain has TRBV5-1 and TRBJ2-1; maybe TRBD2 (6 bases). The CDR3 loop spans 16 amino acids. Germline lookup yields CDR1 SGHRS and CDR2 YFSETQ. The ends were cut back, 0 bases at V and 7 bases at J, with 17 bases in the middle. Here the CDR3 DNA reads TGCGCCAGCAGCTTGGTCGCGGGATCCCCAGGGAATGAGCAGTTCTTC. It specifies CASSLVAGSPGNEQFF.